These 16 T cell receptor beta chains share one sample of origin, sequenced in a study of T cell changes during pregnancy in multiple sclerosis. Clones were read by immunoSEQ multiplex PCR, and TCRdb kept only the in-frame ones, dropping some. This sample has approximately 60,000 clones, with approximately 90% found just once. The sample was peripheral blood, taken in the second trimester of pregnancy. The receptors were gathered from a female donor in good health, enrolled as a control in a pregnancy study.

This clone came up once. The gene calls are TRBV5-8 and TRBJ2-5; tentatively, D is TRBD2 (5 bases). The CDR3 is made up of 14 amino acids. Trimming took off 2 bases at V and 4 bases at J, with 12 bases between the two ends. Per germline, CDR1 SGHTS and CDR2 YDEGEE. The CDR3 loop reads CASSLSGRSETQYF. For the CDR3, the DNA is TGTGCCAGCAGCTTAAGTGGGAGATCAGAGACCCAGTACTTC.

The J gene is TRBJ2-7, the V gene TRBV6-6, with D possibly TRBD2 on 6 matching bases. The V end was cut by 8 bases, the J end by 3 bases, with 17 bases between. CDR1 and CDR2 (germline): MNHNY, SVGAGI (reference sequence). There are 14 residues in the CDR3. The CDR3 DNA reads TGTGCCAGCCAGGGCGGGGTGGGCTTCTACGAGCAGTACTTC. It specifies CASQGGVGFYEQYF.

The J gene is TRBJ2-5, the V gene TRBV7-2; a possible D gene is TRBD2 (6 bases). The CDR3 has 16 amino acids. Germline lookup yields CDR1 SGHTA and CDR2 FQGNSA. With 4 bases removed from V and 5 bases from J, the gap between germline ends came to 20 bases. For the CDR3, the DNA is TGTGCCAGCAGCTACGGAGGGTGGAGCAGTACGGAGACCCAGTACTTC. As protein: CASSYGGWSSTETQYF.

This clone was seen a single time. V gene TRBV11-2 combines with J gene TRBJ2-7; 9 nucleotides agree with TRBD1. Germline V gene sequence: CDR1 SGHAT, CDR2 FQNNGV. The length of the CDR3 is 17 residues. Trimming cost V 4 bases and J 7 bases; bases outside gene matches: 17. CDR3 protein: CASSSTGTGLIYGEQYF. CDR3 DNA: TGTGCCAGCAGCTCCACCGGGACAGGGTTAATCTACGGAGAGCAGTACTTC.

The gene calls are TRBV15 and TRBJ1-2, with D unresolved. Trimming removed 6 bases from V and 7 bases from J, with 24 bases in between. The CDR3 has 16 residues. The germline V gene has CDR1 LNHNV and CDR2 YYDKDF (reference sequence). In nucleotides, the CDR3 is TGTGCCACCAGTCTCCCTGTTGGGGAGTGGTCTAGTGGCTACACCTTC. Translating it yields CATSLPVGEWSSGYTF.

CDR3 region: CASSWTSGVYTGELFF. CDR3 DNA: TGCGCCAGCAGCTGGACTAGCGGGGTGTACACCGGGGAGCTGTTTTTT. This chain connects TRBV5-1 to TRBJ2-2, with 12 bases matching TRBD2. V lost 3 bases and J lost 3; bases outside the gene matches: 3. The CDR3 is 16 amino acids. CDR1 is SGHRS, CDR2 YFSETQ, per germline.

V is TRBV7-5 and J is TRBJ2-3; TRBD1, the table's D call, was not compared with the DNA. TRBV7-5 is tagged as a pseudogene. The CDR3 runs to 15 residues. This chain's CDR3 is CARRDRQGRTDTQYF. CDR3 sequence (DNA): TGTGCCAGAAGGGATCGACAGGGGAGGACAGATACGCAGTATTTT.

V gene TRBV28 combines with J gene TRBJ2-1; 12 positions match TRBD2. The CDR3 consists of 16 residues. Unmatched junction bases numbered 6, after V lost 5 bases and J lost 4 bases. Per germline, CDR1 MDHEN and CDR2 SYDVKM. CDR3 sequence (DNA): TGTGCCAGCAGTCCGTGGACTAGCGGGACGTACAATGAGCAGTTCTTC. Translation: CASSPWTSGTYNEQFF.

The genes are TRBV19 and TRBJ1-2; D gene uncertain. The CDR3 contains 13 residues. Trimming removed 5 bases at V and 2 bases at J, with 9 bases between. From germline, CDR1 is LNHDA and CDR2 SQIVND (reference sequence). The CDR3 reads CASSAGWNYGYTF. DNA of the CDR3: TGTGCCAGTAGTGCAGGCTGGAACTATGGCTACACCTTC.

V is TRBV19 and J is TRBJ2-1, with D possibly matching TRBD2 (6 bases). Looked up from germline, CDR1 is LNHDA and CDR2 is SQIVND (reference sequence). There are 14 residues in the CDR3. Deletions cut 3 bases from V and 14 bases from J, with 20 bases between. CDR3 DNA sequence: TGTGCCAGTAGTATCGGGGGTTGGGACCACTCGGAGTTCTTC. It yields the protein CASSIGGWDHSEFF.

V gene TRBV4-2 combines with J gene TRBJ2-3; 8 positions agree with TRBD2. V dropped 2 bases and J dropped 0; count of bases not matched to a gene: 7. The CDR3 runs 17 residues. CDR1 and CDR2 (germline): LGHNA, YNFKEQ. CDR3 nucleotide sequence: TGTGCCAGCAGCCAACAATTTAGCGGGGTCAGCACAGATACGCAGTATTTT. Its translation: CASSQQFSGVSTDTQYF.

The V and J genes are TRBV18 and TRBJ2-7; D might be TRBD2 (5 bases). In germline, CDR1 is KGHSH, CDR2 LQKENI. This CDR3 is 16 amino acids long. Trimming left V 0 bases short and J 6 bases short, with 18 bases between. The CDR3 loop is CASSPPLLGSGGEQYF. The DNA of the CDR3 is TGTGCCAGCTCACCACCTCTATTAGGTTCTGGAGGCGAGCAGTACTTC.

The gene calls are TRBV9 and TRBJ2-2; 13 bases are shared with TRBD2. The CDR3 is 19 amino acids. The junction had 15 bases not matched to a gene; V was cut back by 3 bases and J by 7 bases. The germline gives CDR1 SGDLS, CDR2 YYNGEE. CDR3: CASSGRTGTSGIGNGELFF. CDR3 nucleotide sequence: TGTGCCAGCAGCGGACGAACCGGGACTAGCGGGATCGGGAACGGGGAGCTGTTTTTT.

This chain uses TRBV5-1 with TRBJ1-2, with 7 bases identical to TRBD1. There are 15 residues in the CDR3. Germline V CDR1 and CDR2: SGHRS, YFSETQ. The V gene end was trimmed by 1 base and the J gene end by 0 bases; junction bases not matched to a gene: 3. DNA of the CDR3: TGCGCCAGCAGCTTGTCACAGGGGACTAACTATGGCTACACCTTC. It encodes CASSLSQGTNYGYTF.

The chain is built from TRBV9 and TRBJ2-1; D call uncertain. V lost 3 bases and J 5 bases, leaving 3 bases between the germline ends. CDR1 and CDR2 from the germline V gene are SGDLS and YYNGEE. CDR3 size: 11 residues. CDR3 protein: CASSADNEQFF. DNA for the CDR3: TGTGCCAGCAGCGCCGACAATGAGCAGTTCTTC. The full variable domain, rest sourced from reference TRBV9 and TRBJ2-1, is DSGVTQTPKHLITATGQRVTLRCSPRSGDLSVYWYQQSLDQGLQFLIQYYNGEERAKGNILERFSAQQFPDLHSELNLSSLELGDSALYFCASSADNEQFFGPGTRLTVL.

The genes are TRBV29-1 and TRBJ1-5, with D possibly matching TRBD1 (6 bases). V was shortened by 6 bases and J by 4 bases, with 13 bases between the two germline ends. CDR1 and CDR2 (germline): SQVTM, ANQGSEA. This CDR3 is 13 amino acids long. The CDR3 loop reads CSVGGAVNQPQHF. Written as DNA, the CDR3 is TGCAGCGTAGGGGGGGCGGTTAATCAGCCCCAGCATTTT.